Following are 30 T cell receptor beta chains from one sample sequenced in a study of graft-versus-host responses after intestinal transplantation. Antigens of these TCRs are unknown. TCRdb's copy holds only in-frame clones and misses some; the assay was immunoSEQ multiplex PCR. The data contain over 100,000 clones, about 95% of them singletons. Here the sequenced sample was unstimulated CD8+ T cells sorted from spleen or lymph node cells, taken before intestinal transplant. Receptors originate from a human donor who received an intestinal transplant.

The rearrangement links TRBV28 to TRBJ2-5, with 9 positions matching TRBD2. Germline lookup yields CDR1 MDHEN and CDR2 SYDVKM. The V and J ends lost 6 bases and 4 bases, in that order; junction bases with no gene match: 3. This CDR3 is 13 amino acids long. CDR3 DNA sequence: TGTGCCAGCAGGCGGGAGGGCCGAGAGACCCAGTACTTC. It specifies CASRREGRETQYF.

This rearrangement joins TRBV28 to TRBJ2-3; TRBD2 agrees at 9 bases. V lost 7 bases and J lost 3; bases outside the gene matches: 5. The CDR3 spans 14 residues. From germline, CDR1 is MDHEN and CDR2 SYDVKM. The CDR3 region is CASNAGGRTDTQYF. As DNA, the CDR3 is TGTGCCAGCAATGCGGGAGGGAGGACAGATACGCAGTATTTT.

The rearrangement links TRBV6-5 to TRBJ1-2, with 9 bases aligning to TRBD1. CDR1 and CDR2 (germline): MNHEY, SVGAGI. This CDR3 has 14 amino acids. Unmatched junction bases numbered 7, after V lost 5 bases and J lost 6 bases. CDR3 in amino acids: CASSEVDRGNGYTF. CDR3 bases: TGTGCCAGCAGTGAAGTTGACAGGGGGAATGGCTACACCTTC.

The chain links TRBV9 to TRBJ2-7, with 10 positions matching TRBD2. Germline V gene lookup returns CDR1 SGDLS and CDR2 YYNGEE. V lost 4 bases to trimming and J lost 2 bases; unmatched junction nucleotides: 6. CDR3 length equals 15 residues. The CDR3 nucleotides read TGTGCCAGCAGCTCAGCGGGAGGGCCGGCCTACGAGCAGTACTTC. Its protein product is CASSSAGGPAYEQYF.

The chain combines TRBV19 with TRBJ2-2, with 8 positions matching TRBD1. V shed 9 bases, J shed 2 bases, and the junction held 2 bases outside the gene matches. Germline CDR1 and CDR2: LNHDA and SQIVND (reference sequence). This CDR3 contains 13 residues. The CDR3 DNA sequence: TGTGCCAGCAGGGGGCTTAACACCGGGGAGCTGTTTTTT. Amino acid sequence: CASRGLNTGELFF.

The chain has TRBV7-8 and TRBJ2-5; 11 nucleotides line up with TRBD1. The V and J ends lost 1 base and 1 base, in that order; junction bases with no gene match: 5. Germline V CDR1 and CDR2: SGHVS, FQNEAQ. The CDR3 has 17 amino acids. CDR3 region: CASSLVEDRGPQETQYF. The CDR3 DNA follows: TGTGCCAGCAGCTTAGTTGAGGACAGGGGGCCCCAAGAGACCCAGTACTTC.

Concerning this clone: Other DNA variants within this sample encode the same CDR3. V usage is TRBV27 and J usage is TRBJ2-1; D may correspond to TRBD1 or TRBD2 (9 bases each). V gave up 6 bases and J gave up 16 bases, with 34 bases separating them. There are 17 residues in the CDR3. Per germline, CDR1 MNHEY and CDR2 SMNVEV (reference sequence). The CDR3 DNA follows: TGTGCCAGCAGGCCTGTTTTACTTACAGGGGGCGAGCGGGAGGATTTCTTC. Its translation is CASRPVLLTGGEREDFF.

The rearrangement links TRBV15 to TRBJ1-3, with D unresolved. Germline-derived CDR1 and CDR2 are LNHNV and YYDKDF (reference sequence). Trimming cost V 8 bases and J 0 bases, with 14 bases left between them. The length of the CDR3 is 15 residues. CDR3 DNA sequence: TGTGCCACCTCCGCGGCATGGAACTCTGGAAACACCATATATTTT. Its translation: CATSAAWNSGNTIYF.

The chain links TRBV19 to TRBJ1-1, with D maybe TRBD1 (5 bases). Trimming pared 6 bases from V and 5 bases from J, leaving 10 bases between. CDR3 length equals 12 residues. Germline V gene sequence: CDR1 LNHDA, CDR2 SQIVND (reference sequence). The CDR3 coding sequence is TGTGCCAGTAGGGGAGGGGTTACTGAAGCTTTCTTT. It encodes CASRGGVTEAFF.

This chain connects TRBV4-2 to TRBJ2-7; D is perhaps TRBD1 (6 bases). In germline, CDR1 is LGHNA, CDR2 YNFKEQ. The CDR3 consists of 15 residues. The V end lost 0 bases, the J end lost 5 bases, and 14 bases lay between the germline ends. DNA of the CDR3: TGTGCCAGCAGCCAAGAGGGGGCAGGCAAGAACGAGCAGTACTTC. Its protein product is CASSQEGAGKNEQYF.

The chain has TRBV15 and TRBJ1-5, with D maybe TRBD1 (6 bases). The CDR3 loop spans 16 amino acids. Germline lookup yields CDR1 LNHNV and CDR2 YYDKDF (reference sequence). V was cut by 6 bases and J by 5 bases, with 20 bases left in between. As DNA, the CDR3 is TGTGCCACCAGTAACAACGCGGCAGGGGACTATCAGCCCCAGCATTTT. As protein: CATSNNAAGDYQPQHF.

The gene calls are TRBV14 and TRBJ2-2; no reliable D call. CDR3 length equals 14 residues. Trimming stripped 0 bases from V and 3 bases from J, with 5 bases between. The germline V gene encodes CDR1 SGHDN and CDR2 FVKESK. The CDR3, as DNA: TGTGCCAGCAGCCAAGATTACTACACCGGGGAGCTGTTTTTT. Translation gives CASSQDYYTGELFF.

The chain uses TRBV4-2 and TRBJ2-7; D is uncertain. Germline-derived CDR1 and CDR2 are LGHNA and YNFKEQ. The CDR3 has 14 amino acids. The V end lost 0 bases, the J end lost 3 bases, and 9 bases lay between the germline ends. DNA for the CDR3: TGTGCCAGCAGCCAAGAAAAGGGCCACTACGAGCAGTACTTC. Protein sequence: CASSQEKGHYEQYF.

The V and J genes are TRBV19 and TRBJ2-1; D might be TRBD2 (7 bases). V shed 3 bases and J shed 8 bases, with 29 bases lying between them. Germline values: CDR1 LNHDA, CDR2 SQIVND (reference sequence). This CDR3 contains 19 residues. The CDR3 sequence: CASSIRGRDIAGAGDEQFF. DNA of the CDR3: TGTGCCAGTAGTATTCGGGGCAGGGACATAGCGGGCGCAGGGGATGAGCAGTTCTTC.

V is TRBV19 and J is TRBJ2-6; 12 bases map to TRBD2. J was trimmed by 0 bases and V by 5 bases; bases with no gene match: 11. The CDR3 is made up of 20 amino acids. CDR1 is LNHDA and CDR2 is SQIVND in the germline V gene (reference sequence). Here the CDR3 reads CASSQRIGLAGSSGANVLTF. The CDR3 nucleotides read TGTGCCAGTAGTCAGCGAATCGGACTAGCGGGATCCTCTGGGGCCAACGTCCTGACTTTC. Using reference TRBV19 and TRBJ2-6 for the parts outside the CDR3, the full variable domain is DGGITQSPKYLFRKEGQNVTLSCEQNLNHDAMYWYRQDPGQGLRLIYYSQIVNDFQKGDIAEGYSVSREKKESFPLTVTSAQKNPTAFYLCASSQRIGLAGSSGANVLTFGAGSRLTVL.

This clone was counted only a few times. V and J are TRBV6-1 and TRBJ2-5; TRBD2 aligns across 8 bases. Germline CDR1 reads MNHNS; CDR2 reads SASEGT. The CDR3 runs to 16 residues. V was clipped by 2 bases and J by 6 bases; unmatched bases: 11. The CDR3 loop is CASSETGVAGRKTQYF. CDR3 nucleotides: TGTGCCAGCAGTGAAACGGGGGTAGCGGGGCGGAAGACCCAGTACTTC.

The chain couples TRBV19 to TRBJ1-2; D is uncertain. CDR3 length: 13 residues. V gave up 1 base and J gave up 3 bases, with 6 bases separating them. CDR1 LNHDA and CDR2 SQIVND come from the germline V gene (reference sequence). CDR3 region: CASSIVKDYGYTF. The CDR3 coding sequence is TGTGCCAGTAGTATAGTCAAGGACTATGGCTACACCTTC.

The chain couples TRBV30 to TRBJ2-7; 10 bases line up with TRBD2. Germline CDR1 and CDR2: GTSNPN and SVGIG (reference sequence). The CDR3 totals 14 residues. With V trimmed by 2 bases and J by 3 bases, 4 bases remained unmatched. The CDR3 loop is CAWSTLAGGYEQYF. CDR3 coding DNA: TGTGCCTGGAGTACGTTAGCGGGAGGCTACGAGCAGTACTTC.

V is TRBV9 and J is TRBJ1-1; TRBD1 matches at 9 bases. The V gene's germline CDR1 is SGDLS and CDR2 YYNGEE. The CDR3 has 14 amino acids. Unmatched junction bases numbered 4, after V lost 3 bases and J lost 4 bases. CDR3 sequence: CASSAGQGSTEAFF. CDR3 sequence (DNA): TGTGCCAGCAGCGCAGGACAGGGGAGCACTGAAGCTTTCTTT.

This clone was counted a single time. The chain recombines TRBV5-1 with TRBJ1-5, with D possibly being TRBD1 (5 bases). The germline V gene has CDR1 SGHRS and CDR2 YFSETQ. This CDR3 has 14 residues. V was cut by 4 bases and J by 2 bases, with 10 bases left in between. CDR3 nucleotide sequence: TGCGCCAGCAGCAGCAGGGACGGCAATCAGCCCCAGCATTTT. It is translated as CASSSRDGNQPQHF.

This chain connects TRBV27 to TRBJ2-3, with D unresolved. CDR3 length equals 11 residues. Trimming removed 6 bases from V and 2 bases from J, with 3 bases in between. The germline gives CDR1 MNHEY, CDR2 SMNVEV (reference sequence). The CDR3 region has the DNA TGTGCCAGCAGCCTCACAGATACGCAGTATTTT. It is translated as CASSLTDTQYF.

This rearrangement joins TRBV27 to TRBJ1-5, with D unresolved. The V and J ends lost 6 bases and 7 bases respectively, with 13 bases between them. The CDR3 runs 13 residues. Germline CDR1 MNHEY, CDR2 SMNVEV (reference sequence). As DNA, the CDR3 is TGTGCCAGCAGCCCAGGATGGAGGCAGCCCCAGCATTTT. Translated: CASSPGWRQPQHF.

This clone was seen once. This chain links TRBV28 with TRBJ2-7, with 10 bases matching TRBD2. Germline trimming cut 2 bases from V and 2 bases from J; bases unmatched to any gene: 6. Germline V gene lookup returns CDR1 MDHEN and CDR2 SYDVKM. CDR3 size: 16 residues. CDR3 DNA: TGTGCCAGCAGTTTAACGGGACTAGCGACCACCTACGAGCAGTACTTC. Its protein product is CASSLTGLATTYEQYF.

The gene calls are TRBV6-5 and TRBJ2-7, with 9 bases that match TRBD1. CDR1 and CDR2 (germline): MNHEY, SVGAGI. The CDR3 is 15 amino acids. The trim removed 5 bases at V and 3 bases at J, leaving 8 bases unmatched. The CDR3 DNA reads TGTGCCAGCAGTCAGACAGGACAGGGGTACTACGAGCAGTACTTC. It codes for CASSQTGQGYYEQYF.

This chain's CDR3 is CATAQRNEQFF. In nucleotides, the CDR3 is TGTGCCACCGCTCAGAGGAATGAGCAGTTCTTC. The chain combines TRBV15 with TRBJ2-1; the D is unclear. The CDR3 runs 11 residues. Germline V lookup: CDR1 LNHNV, CDR2 YYDKDF (reference sequence). V lost 8 bases and J lost 7, with 9 bases in between.

The chain recombines TRBV7-9 with TRBJ2-3; 9 bases fit TRBD1. The CDR3 length is 16 residues. V lost 5 bases to trimming and J lost 3 bases; unmatched junction nucleotides: 9. Looked up from germline, CDR1 is SEHNR and CDR2 is FQNEAQ (reference sequence). The chain's CDR3 is CASSPATGGATDTQYF. CDR3 in DNA: TGTGCCAGCAGCCCGGCCACAGGGGGCGCAACAGATACGCAGTATTTT. The whole variable domain, remainder taken from reference TRBV7-9 and TRBJ2-3, is DTGVSQNPRHKITKRGQNVTFRCDPISEHNRLYWYRQTLGQGPEFLTYFQNEAQLEKSRLLSDRFSAERPKGSFSTLEIQRTEQGDSAMYLCASSPATGGATDTQYFGPGTRLTVL.

The chain combines TRBV19 with TRBJ2-5; 8 nucleotides align to TRBD2. The CDR3 spans 15 residues. CDR1 is LNHDA and CDR2 is SQIVND in the germline V gene (reference sequence). The junction had 10 bases not matched to a gene; V was cut back by 5 bases and J by 5 bases. CDR3 DNA sequence: TGTGCCAGTAGTCCCCGGACTAGCTTACAGGAGACCCAGTACTTC. Protein: CASSPRTSLQETQYF.

The chain combines TRBV5-8 with TRBJ2-1; 8 nucleotides match TRBD2. The trim removed 6 bases at V and 7 bases at J, leaving 12 bases unmatched. The germline V gene has CDR1 SGHTS and CDR2 YDEGEE. CDR3 length: 15 amino acids. The CDR3 is CASKLTSGRGNEQFF. The CDR3 DNA is TGTGCCAGCAAACTTACCAGCGGGAGAGGGAATGAGCAGTTCTTC.

The chain uses TRBV14 and TRBJ1-1; TRBD1 matches at 12 bases. This CDR3 is 20 amino acids long. The germline V gene has CDR1 SGHDN and CDR2 FVKESK. With V trimmed by 0 bases and J by 1 base, 12 bases remained unmatched. This CDR3 is CASSQDTPGDRGLWNTEAFF. CDR3 DNA sequence: TGTGCCAGCAGCCAAGATACCCCGGGGGACAGGGGGCTTTGGAACACTGAAGCTTTCTTT. The entire variable domain, with the rest obtained from reference TRBV14 and TRBJ1-1, is as follows: EAGVTQFPSHSVIEKGQTVTLRCDPISGHDNLYWYRRVMGKEIKFLLHFVKESKQDESGMPNNRFLAERTGGTYSTLKVQPAELEDSGVYFCASSQDTPGDRGLWNTEAFFGQGTRLTVV.

CDR3 DNA: TGCGCCAGCAGCCAAGATGGGGGAAGGGGGGCCACTGAAGCTTTCTTT. Its translation: CASSQDGGRGATEAFF. The rearrangement links TRBV4-1 to TRBJ1-1; possible D gene TRBD1, 6 bases. Looked up from germline, CDR1 is MGHRA and CDR2 is YSYEKL. With 0 bases removed from V and 4 bases from J, the gap between germline ends came to 15 bases. CDR3 size: 16 residues.